This T cell receptor (beta chain) is drawn from a study of identical twins. V shed 5 bases and J 0 bases; nucleotides not matched to a gene: 10. The CDR3 is 17 residues long. The germline gives CDR1 MNHEY, CDR2 SMNVEV (reference sequence). TCRdb processed the 5' RACE reads anew with MiXCR; each CDR3 protein has one entry. The table has some 250,000 distinct CDR3 sequences, 6.5% seen once. Note on this clonotype: The antigen is undetermined.

General observations from the study: In beta out-of-frame sequences, the excess sharing between twins was weaker.

This sample was shared with a second study, whose subject was T cells expressing NK-cell markers. According to that study: Researchers report these clonotypes also headed the CD3+CD56-NKG2C+ fraction in a handful of donors. Whether expanded NKG2C-expressing T cell clones recognize HCMV is unknown.

Material: CD8+ T cells sorted from blood. The chain joins TRBV27 to TRBJ2-3, with TRBD2 identical over 8 bases. The source is a woman younger than 30 in good health. The DNA of the CDR3 is TGTGCCAGCAGTCTTCTTGGGATAGCGGGAAGCACAGATACGCAGTATTTT. It yields the protein CASSLLGIAGSTDTQYF.